The 23 T cell receptor beta chains listed next were all sequenced from one sample in a study of T cells in women clearing cervical HPV infection. The repertoire was sequenced with immunoSEQ multiplex PCR; TCRdb's copy has only in-frame clones and lacks some. The sample table includes about 21,000 clones. The sample comprised blood buffy coat. The receptors were sampled from a woman aged 18 to 69 with a cervical HPV16 infection that either progressed to CIN3+ or cleared (not recorded which).

Regarding this clone: The read ends 3 residues shy of where the CDR3 ends; the end is completed using the germline J gene. The chain uses TRBV27 and TRBJ2-1; 7 nucleotides line up with TRBD1. The length of the CDR3 is 19 residues. CDR1 is MNHEY, CDR2 SMNVEV, per germline (reference sequence). V dropped 2 bases and J dropped 0; count of bases not matched to a gene: 13. The CDR3 loop reads CASSLQPRRTGDSYNEQFF. The CDR3 DNA, read in part, is TGTGCCAGCAGTTTACAACCGCGTCGGACAGGAGACTCCTACAATGAG.

With regard to this clone: Coverage ceases 3 residues before the CDR3 finishes, and the germline J gene fills in the end. The chain employs TRBV5-1 and TRBJ2-7; TRBD1 matches at 9 bases. J lost 5 bases, V lost 4 bases, and 7 bases had no gene match. The germline V gene encodes CDR1 SGHRS and CDR2 YFSETQ. This CDR3 region has 14 residues. CDR3 bases read: TGCGCCAGCAGCCCCCGGGACAGGGTCAACGAG. Translating gives CASSPRDRVNE. The CDR3 in its entirety is CASSPRDRVNEQYF. The full variable domain, in which reference TRBV5-1 and TRBJ2-7 provide the parts outside the CDR3, is KAGVTQTPRYLIKTRGQQVTLSCSPISGHRSVSWYQQTPGQGLQFLFEYFSETQRNKGNFPGRFSGRQFSNSRSEMNVSTLELGDSALYLCASSPRDRVNEQYFGPGTRLTVT.

On this clone itself: The read terminates 3 residues before the CDR3 end, so the remaining end is supplied by the germline J gene. The chain combines TRBV5-6 with TRBJ2-2; 8 bases match TRBD1. The CDR3 spans 15 residues. The germline V gene has CDR1 SGHDT and CDR2 YYEEEE. Trimming removed 1 base from V and 5 bases from J; junction bases left unmatched: 4. The CDR3 spells CASSLSRGLTGELFF. The CDR3 DNA, read in part, is TGTGCCAGCAGCTTGAGCAGGGGGCTTACCGGGGAG.

Points on this clone: The sequenced fragment ends 3 residues before the CDR3 boundary, so the rest is inferred from the germline J gene. The rearrangement uses TRBV10-3 and TRBJ2-2, with a possible D match to TRBD2 (7 bases). This CDR3 has 15 residues. V was trimmed by 6 bases and J by 1 base, leaving 12 bases between them. Per the germline V gene, CDR1 is ENHRY and CDR2 is SYGVKD. This CDR3 reads CAIRGGGVNTGELFF. Partial CDR3 DNA: TGTGCCATCAGGGGAGGGGGGGTGAACACCGGGGAG.

About this clone: The read terminates 3 residues ahead of where the CDR3 ends, so the germline J gene completes it. J is TRBJ2-1 and V is TRBV10-3; TRBD2 agrees at 11 bases. The germline V gene encodes CDR1 ENHRY and CDR2 SYGVKD. The CDR3 is 14 amino acids. The J segment lost 8 bases and the V segment lost 8 bases, leaving 8 bases of the junction unmatched. The part of the CDR3 DNA that was read is TGTGCCATCGCGGGGACTAGCGGCTCTTATGAG. Amino acid sequence: CAIAGTSGSYE. The CDR3 in its entirety is CAIAGTSGSYEQFF.

Comments on this clone: The read ends 3 residues before the CDR3 terminus; that terminus is restored from the germline J gene. The rearrangement links TRBV11-2 to TRBJ2-3, with a tentative D call TRBD1 (6 bases). Trimming removed 7 bases at V and 6 bases at J, with 17 bases between. This CDR3 has 14 amino acids. The germline V gene encodes CDR1 SGHAT and CDR2 FQNNGV. The covered CDR3 bases are TGTGCCAGCACCACAGGGACGATAATTGATACG. This gives the protein CASTTGTIIDT. The whole CDR3 protein reads CASTTGTIIDTQYF.

Turning to this clone: Read data end 3 residues before the CDR3 end; the end is taken from the germline J gene. The rearrangement uses TRBV2 and TRBJ2-3; D call uncertain. V was trimmed by 4 bases and J by 4 bases, leaving 15 bases between them. This CDR3 contains 15 residues. Germline-derived CDR1 and CDR2 are SNHLY and FYNNEI. CDR3 sequence reads: CASSALTHASDTQYF. Incomplete CDR3 DNA: TGTGCCAGCAGTGCCCTAACGCACGCGTCAGATACG.

The part of the CDR3 DNA that was read is TGTGCCAGCAGTGTGGGGACAGGGCTTTCACCC. Its protein product is CASSVGTGLSP. The CDR3, in full, reads CASSVGTGLSPLHF. V is TRBV28 and J is TRBJ1-6, with 9 bases matching TRBD1. The DNA ends 3 residues before the CDR3 does, and the rest of the CDR3 is filled in from the germline J gene. Germline-derived CDR1 and CDR2 are MDHEN and SYDVKM. V lost 5 bases to trimming and J lost 9 bases; unmatched junction nucleotides: 5. The CDR3 is made up of 14 amino acids.

A note on this clone: Read data end 3 residues before the CDR3 end; the end is taken from the germline J gene. V usage is TRBV6-4 and J usage is TRBJ2-3; 9 nucleotides line up with TRBD2. Germline assignment: CDR1 MRHNA and CDR2 SNTAGT. The J segment lost 4 bases and the V segment lost 6 bases, leaving 8 bases of the junction unmatched. The CDR3 is 15 residues long. This CDR3 is CASSKAGGNPDTQYF. CDR3 DNA (partial): TGTGCCAGCAGCAAAGCGGGAGGAAACCCAGATACG.

A word on this clone: The read comes to an end 3 residues before the CDR3 does, leaving the germline J gene to fill in the end. Other nucleotide sequences from this sample produce the same CDR3. J is TRBJ2-7 and V is TRBV19, with 10 bases aligning to TRBD1. Germline lookup yields CDR1 LNHDA and CDR2 SQIVND (reference sequence). The J segment lost 6 bases and the V segment lost 10 bases, leaving 12 bases of the junction unmatched. The CDR3 runs 14 residues. The CDR3 bases that were read are TGTGCCACCTCTAGGGAGGGACAGGGGTCCGAG. Amino acids: CATSREGQGSE. The CDR3 reads in full as CATSREGQGSEQYF.

Concerning this clone itself: Read sequence stops 3 residues before the CDR3 end, and the germline J gene provides the missing end. The rearrangement links TRBV11-2 to TRBJ1-6; no clear D. With 0 bases removed from V and 10 bases from J, the gap between germline ends came to 13 bases. Germline CDR1 and CDR2: SGHAT and FQNNGV. CDR3 length: 15 residues. The DNA read from the CDR3 is TGTGCCAGCAGCTTAGAGAGCCTTCCGGGGTCACCC. Amino acids: CASSLESLPGSP. The full CDR3 sequence reads CASSLESLPGSPLHF.

Notes on this clone: The read ends 3 residues before the CDR3 terminus; that terminus is restored from the germline J gene. This chain connects TRBV13 to TRBJ2-3, with D maybe TRBD2 (6 bases). The CDR3 is made up of 15 amino acids. Germline CDR1 PRHDT, CDR2 FYEKMQ (reference sequence). V was trimmed by 5 bases and J by 0 bases, leaving 12 bases between them. The part of the CDR3 DNA that was read is TGTGCCAGCAGCCTCTCGGAGGGGAGCACAGATACG. It specifies CASSLSEGSTDT. The full CDR3 protein is CASSLSEGSTDTQYF.

About this clone: The CDR3 end lies 3 residues beyond the end of the read and is filled in from the germline J gene. The V gene is TRBV28, the J gene TRBJ2-7, with 12 nucleotides matching TRBD2. With 3 bases clipped from V and 2 bases from J, the junction kept 2 bases outside the gene matches. Germline V gene data show CDR1 as MDHEN and CDR2 as SYDVKM. This CDR3 spans 15 amino acids. The CDR3 region is CASSFRTSGTYEQYF. CDR3 DNA (partial): TGTGCCAGCAGTTTTCGGACTAGCGGGACCTACGAG.

This CDR3 is CASSQDAFRGQNSPLHF. CDR3 bases read: TGCGCCAGCAGCCAAGACGCCTTCCGAGGACAGAATTCACCC. This rearrangement joins TRBV4-1 to TRBJ1-6, with D perhaps TRBD1 (6 bases). The read ends 3 residues before the CDR3 terminus; that terminus is restored from the germline J gene. Per germline, CDR1 MGHRA and CDR2 YSYEKL. V lost 0 bases, J lost 7 bases, and 16 bases lay in between. The CDR3 is made up of 17 amino acids.

Here the CDR3 reads CASSQPGLAGWETQYF. The part of the CDR3 DNA that was read is TGTGCCAGCAGCCAACCGGGACTAGCGGGATGGGAGACC. This rearrangement joins TRBV14 to TRBJ2-5; 13 positions agree with TRBD2. Read coverage stops 3 residues before the CDR3 terminus; the germline J gene supplies the remainder. The length of the CDR3 is 16 residues. V was pared by 2 bases and J by 5 bases, with 5 bases of the junction left unmatched. CDR1 is SGHDN, CDR2 FVKESK, per germline.

Comment on this clone: The read comes to an end 3 residues before the CDR3 does, leaving the germline J gene to fill in the end. This chain joins TRBV5-1 and TRBJ2-3; 12 nucleotides agree with TRBD2. The CDR3 extends over 17 amino acids. Germline assignment: CDR1 SGHRS and CDR2 YFSETQ. V trimming: 4 bases; J trimming: 4 bases; junction bases outside the gene matches: 10. Incomplete CDR3 DNA: TGCGCCAGCAGCCCTAGACTAGCGGGGGTGGTGGCAGATACG. Encoded protein: CASSPRLAGVVADT. The full CDR3 reads CASSPRLAGVVADTQYF. Full variable domain (rest looked up from reference TRBV5-1 and TRBJ2-3): KAGVTQTPRYLIKTRGQQVTLSCSPISGHRSVSWYQQTPGQGLQFLFEYFSETQRNKGNFPGRFSGRQFSNSRSEMNVSTLELGDSALYLCASSPRLAGVVADTQYFGPGTRLTVL.

With regard to this clone: The CDR3 goes on 3 residues after the read ends, and that part is filled in from the germline J gene. This rearrangement joins TRBV2 to TRBJ2-5; TRBD1 matches 7 bases. Trimming took 4 bases from V and 1 from J; bases not matched to a gene: 9. Germline-derived CDR1 and CDR2 are SNHLY and FYNNEI. The CDR3 runs 16 residues. CDR3 DNA (partial): TGTGCCAGCAGTGCACACAGGGGCTCGGTCCAAGAGACC. This encodes CASSAHRGSVQET. The full CDR3 protein is CASSAHRGSVQETQYF.

Concerning this clone: The observed sequence ends 3 residues before the CDR3 terminus, with the missing tail filled in from the germline J gene. This chain uses TRBV20-1 with TRBJ1-6; D possibly corresponds to TRBD1 (6 bases). With 2 bases removed from V and 7 bases from J, the gap between germline ends came to 12 bases. CDR3 length: 14 residues. The germline gives CDR1 DFQATT, CDR2 SNEGSKA (reference sequence). The CDR3 DNA, read in part, is TGCAGTGCTAGACCAGGACAGAGCAATTCACCC. It yields the protein CSARPGQSNSP. The full CDR3 protein is CSARPGQSNSPLHF.

About this clone: The DNA ends 3 residues before the CDR3 does, and the rest of the CDR3 is filled in from the germline J gene. The chain carries TRBV2 and TRBJ2-1; D is unresolved. From germline, CDR1 is SNHLY and CDR2 FYNNEI. CDR3 length: 14 residues. V lost 8 bases and J 7 bases, leaving 18 bases between the germline ends. The CDR3 reads CASQERSTTNEQFF. The CDR3 DNA, read in part, is TGTGCCAGCCAAGAACGGAGTACTACGAATGAG.

On this clone itself: Read sequence stops 3 residues before the CDR3 end, and the germline J gene provides the missing end. This chain uses TRBV19 with TRBJ1-2; TRBD1 matches at 9 bases. The CDR3 length is 14 residues. V gave up 11 bases and J gave up 0 bases; unmatched junction bases: 7. The germline CDR1 and CDR2 sequences are LNHDA and SQIVND (reference sequence). The covered CDR3 bases are TGTGCCGCCAGGGGGACAGGGACTAACTATGGC. It encodes CAARGTGTNYG. From start to end, the CDR3 is CAARGTGTNYGYTF.

For this clone: Read sequence stops 3 residues before the CDR3 end, and the germline J gene provides the missing end. This chain joins TRBV18 and TRBJ1-2; 7 bases align to TRBD1. The CDR3 covers 13 residues. Germline V gene sequence: CDR1 KGHSH, CDR2 LQKENI. The ends lost 3 bases at V and 3 bases at J; junction bases unmatched: 1. The CDR3 here is CASSPTGYYGYTF. The sequenced CDR3 bases are TGTGCCAGCTCACCGACAGGGTACTATGGC.

Of note for this clone: The read finishes 3 residues shy of the CDR3 end, and the germline J gene is used to complete it. The chain has TRBV19 and TRBJ2-1; 10 bases fit TRBD2. CDR3 length: 16 residues. The V segment lost 7 bases and the J segment 5 bases; nucleotides outside the gene matches: 11. Germline CDR1 reads LNHDA; CDR2 reads SQIVND (reference sequence). The CDR3 DNA, read in part, is TGTGCCAGTACCCCCCTTAGCGGGAGGATAAACAATGAG. Its protein product is CASTPLSGRINNE. The full CDR3 reads CASTPLSGRINNEQFF. The full variable domain, with the rest looked up from reference TRBV19 and TRBJ2-1, is DGGITQSPKYLFRKEGQNVTLSCEQNLNHDAMYWYRQDPGQGLRLIYYSQIVNDFQKGDIAEGYSVSREKKESFPLTVTSAQKNPTAFYLCASTPLSGRINNEQFFGPGTRLTVL.

In regard to this clone: The DNA ends 3 residues before the CDR3 does, and the rest of the CDR3 is filled in from the germline J gene. This chain joins TRBV11-2 and TRBJ2-1; TRBD1 matches at 7 bases. In germline, CDR1 is SGHAT, CDR2 FQNNGV. V was pared by 4 bases and J by 6 bases, with 3 bases of the junction left unmatched. The CDR3 has 13 residues. The CDR3 bases that were read are TGTGCCAGCAGCTCGGGACAGTCCAATGAG. Translating gives CASSSGQSNE. The complete CDR3 sequence is CASSSGQSNEQFF.